This T cell receptor beta chain was sequenced in a study of response to subunit inactivated influenza vaccine. TCRdb re-called the RT-PCR reads through MiXCR, storing one row per CDR3 protein. The profile covers more than 450,000 distinct CDR3 sequences, with approximately 7.6% appearing a single time and 13% taken by the ten largest. J gave up 4 bases and V 3 bases, and 3 bases lay outside the gene matches. Germline-derived CDR1 and CDR2 are SGHTA and FQGNSA. This CDR3 has 14 amino acids. Concerning this clonotype itself: Its antigen is still unknown.

General observations from the study: It was the authors' suggestion that each seasonal influenza vaccination recruits few new T cells.

The source of this sequence is a man aged 50 to 75 who received an inactivated influenza vaccine. Source: PBMCs from blood, taken 23 to 25 months after vaccination. The V and J genes are TRBV7-2 and TRBJ2-5; 9 bases agree with TRBD2. The CDR3 coding sequence is TGTGCCAGCAGCTTGCGGGGGGGCACAGAGACCCAGTACTTC. Amino acids: CASSLRGGTETQYF.